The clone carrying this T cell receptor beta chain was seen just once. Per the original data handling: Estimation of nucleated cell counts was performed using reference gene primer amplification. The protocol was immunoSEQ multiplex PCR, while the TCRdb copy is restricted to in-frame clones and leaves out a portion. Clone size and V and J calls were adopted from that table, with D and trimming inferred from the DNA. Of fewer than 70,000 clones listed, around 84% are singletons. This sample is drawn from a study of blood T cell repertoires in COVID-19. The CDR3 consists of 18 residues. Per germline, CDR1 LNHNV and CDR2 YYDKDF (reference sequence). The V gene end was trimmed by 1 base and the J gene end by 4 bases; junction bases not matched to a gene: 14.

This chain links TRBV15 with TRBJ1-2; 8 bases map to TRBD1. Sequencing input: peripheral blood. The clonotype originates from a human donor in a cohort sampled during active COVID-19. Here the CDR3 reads CATSRGDRNLTSRYGYTF. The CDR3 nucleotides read TGTGCCACCAGCAGAGGGGACAGGAATCTAACCTCTCGCTATGGCTACACCTTC.